This T cell receptor beta chain was obtained from a study of blood T cells in healthy people across ages. On the study more broadly: Using template switching, researchers captured about one barcoded beta molecule for each two T cells.

The use of a sample-barcoded 5' primer and a J-beta primer mix characterized a second PCR of roughly 6 to 11 cycles. A template-switch adaptor containing 12 random nucleotides labeled each cDNA molecule. TCRdb used MiXCR to reprocess the 5' RACE reads, holding one entry per CDR3 protein. The data show about 570,000 distinct CDR3 sequences, 25% to 30% seen once. This clonotype was counted many times. Its target is not known. The authors extracted at least 5 micrograms of total RNA per sample. Notes on the study in general: Older age went with lower TCR beta diversity per million T cells, in a roughly linear way.

Source material: blood. This receptor was identified in an older woman in good health.

This chain's CDR3 is CASSTKPGLEAGELFF. Written as DNA, the CDR3 is TGTGCCAGCAGCACAAAACCGGGACTAGAAGCCGGGGAGCTGTTTTTT. This chain connects TRBV21-1 to TRBJ2-2; the table's D call, TRBD2, was not checked against the DNA. TRBV21-1 is an annotated pseudogene. The CDR3 extends over 16 amino acids.